This TCR beta chain was identified during a study of early T cells in non-severe SARS-CoV-2 infection. Looking at the study overall: The chains were unpaired, and the sequenced material was bulk RNA from unsorted whole blood. Whole-study results and caveats: VDJdb-based matching was biased toward anti-spike CD8 responses and missed private and CD4 specificities.

At least ten counts were recorded for this clonotype. Antigen: not known. V was trimmed by 4 bases and J by 5 bases, leaving 8 bases between them. The CDR3 has 12 residues. The protocol attached unique molecular identifiers to individual cDNA molecules. MiXCR was run by TCRdb on the 5' RACE reads, yielding one entry per CDR3 protein. The sample has fewer than 85,000 distinct CDR3 sequences; 9% to 15% are singletons. This TCR derives from an adult who was a healthcare worker with PCR-confirmed SARS-CoV-2 infection or an uninfected control (not recorded which). This chain links TRBV12-3 or TRBV12-4 with TRBJ2-5; D call uncertain. Sequenced material: whole blood. The CDR3 nucleotides are TGTGCCAGCAGTTACGGGTGGGAGACCCAGTACTTC. The encoded protein is CASSYGWETQYF.